Below are 32 T cell receptor beta chains sequenced from a single sample in a study of blood T cell repertoires in COVID-19. The data were produced by immunoSEQ multiplex PCR, yet TCRdb's version contains in-frame clones alone and is incomplete. The sample has some 100,000 clones, 88% seen once. The specimen sequenced was peripheral blood. The receptors were gathered from a man aged 50 to 59 with COVID-19, enrolled during active disease.

V gene TRBV6-5 combines with J gene TRBJ2-2; 11 bases map to TRBD1. Germline CDR1 MNHEY, CDR2 SVGAGI. The CDR3 is made up of 15 amino acids. The V gene end was trimmed by 5 bases and the J gene end by 7 bases; junction bases not matched to a gene: 6. CDR3 loop: CASSPDRGLVGELFF. CDR3 sequence (DNA): TGTGCCAGCAGTCCGGACAGGGGGCTGGTCGGGGAGCTGTTTTTT.

The chain carries TRBV6-5 and TRBJ1-1; 8 positions match TRBD1. The trim removed 5 bases at V and 4 bases at J, leaving 9 bases unmatched. The CDR3 contains 15 residues. CDR1 is MNHEY, CDR2 SVGAGI, per germline. In DNA form, the CDR3 reads TGTGCCAGCAGTAACGGACAGGGAGGCGGCACTGAAGCTTTCTTT. It is translated as CASSNGQGGGTEAFF.

V is TRBV4-1 and J is TRBJ1-1; D is unresolved. Germline CDR1 reads MGHRA; CDR2 reads YSYEKL. This CDR3 has 16 amino acids. The V gene lost 1 base and the J gene lost 0 bases, with 12 bases spanning the gap. In DNA, the CDR3 is TGCGCCAGCAGCCAAGTTCGTCGGTTGATGAACACTGAAGCTTTCTTT. It specifies CASSQVRRLMNTEAFF.

This clone was seen only once. The chain is built from TRBV18 and TRBJ2-3, with 10 bases lining up with TRBD2. Germline CDR1 is KGHSH and CDR2 is LQKENI. The CDR3 loop spans 16 amino acids. J lost 1 base, V lost 2 bases, and 3 bases had no gene match. The CDR3 DNA reads as TGTGCCAGCTCACCAGGGCTAGCGGGGGGCACAGATACGCAGTATTTT. Translated: CASSPGLAGGTDTQYF.

The chain uses TRBV5-1 and TRBJ2-2; 7 bases align to TRBD1. In germline, CDR1 is SGHRS, CDR2 YFSETQ. V lost 6 bases, J lost 4 bases, and 6 bases stayed unmatched. The length of the CDR3 is 14 residues. CDR3 in amino acids: CASNRDSSTGELFF. The CDR3 region has the DNA TGCGCCAGCAACCGGGACAGTTCCACCGGGGAGCTGTTTTTT. Using reference TRBV5-1 and TRBJ2-2 for the parts outside the CDR3, the full variable domain is KAGVTQTPRYLIKTRGQQVTLSCSPISGHRSVSWYQQTPGQGLQFLFEYFSETQRNKGNFPGRFSGRQFSNSRSEMNVSTLELGDSALYLCASNRDSSTGELFFGEGSRLTVL.

The chain carries TRBV19 and TRBJ1-4; D ambiguous. This CDR3 comprises 14 residues. The V gene's germline CDR1 is LNHDA and CDR2 SQIVND (reference sequence). The V end lost 7 bases, the J end lost 0 bases, and 9 bases lay between the germline ends. CDR3 residues: CASIGDATNEKLFF. The CDR3 DNA reads TGTGCCAGTATAGGAGATGCAACTAATGAAAAACTGTTTTTT.

The chain carries TRBV6-5 and TRBJ2-1; 7 positions match TRBD2. The V and J ends lost 0 bases and 8 bases, in that order; junction bases with no gene match: 10. The CDR3 has 16 amino acids. CDR1 and CDR2 (germline): MNHEY, SVGAGI. CDR3 in DNA: TGTGCCAGCAGTTACTCCCCGGGCGGGGGAGGGGATGAGCAGTTCTTC. It encodes CASSYSPGGGGDEQFF.

The chain employs TRBV3-1 (or the pseudogene TRBV3-2) and TRBJ2-7; 7 bases are shared with TRBD1. This CDR3 spans 13 amino acids. Germline CDR1 is LGHDT and CDR2 is YNNKEL (reference sequence). V lost 4 bases to trimming and J lost 7 bases; unmatched junction nucleotides: 7. This chain's CDR3 is CASSRQRGREQYF. DNA for the CDR3: TGTGCCAGCAGCCGTCAGAGGGGGCGGGAGCAGTACTTC.

The rearrangement links TRBV14 to TRBJ2-7, with D tentatively TRBD1 (6 bases). Per the germline V gene, CDR1 is SGHDN and CDR2 is FVKESK. The CDR3 is 17 amino acids. The V gene lost 0 bases and the J gene lost 5 bases, with 20 bases spanning the gap. CDR3 in amino acids: CASSQDFATGWVHEQYF. CDR3 DNA: TGTGCCAGCAGCCAAGATTTTGCGACAGGTTGGGTCCACGAGCAGTACTTC.

This chain connects TRBV27 to TRBJ2-7; 9 bases line up with TRBD1. The CDR3 runs to 16 residues. With 4 bases clipped from V and 2 bases from J, the junction kept 9 bases outside the gene matches. In germline, CDR1 is MNHEY, CDR2 SMNVEV (reference sequence). The CDR3 spells CASSSPGTGKTYEQYF. CDR3 in DNA: TGTGCCAGCAGTTCCCCCGGGACAGGGAAAACCTACGAGCAGTACTTC.

V is TRBV6-5 and J is TRBJ1-3; TRBD1 is a possible D gene (5 bases). V was clipped by 4 bases and J by 7 bases, with 20 bases between them. Germline loops: CDR1 MNHEY, CDR2 SVGAGI. The CDR3 is made up of 16 amino acids. CDR3 protein: CASSSYGTAEGNTIYF. The CDR3 nucleotides are TGTGCCAGCAGTTCTTATGGGACTGCCGAGGGGAACACCATATATTTT.

The chain uses TRBV19 and TRBJ2-7; 7 positions agree with TRBD2. After removal of 3 bases from V and 0 bases from J, the junction contained 5 bases not matched to a gene. CDR1 LNHDA and CDR2 SQIVND come from the germline V gene (reference sequence). The CDR3 loop spans 15 amino acids. CDR3 in DNA: TGTGCCAGTAGTATGCTAGCGGTTAGCTCCTACGAGCAGTACTTC. It translates to CASSMLAVSSYEQYF.

This chain uses TRBV3-1 (or the pseudogene TRBV3-2) with TRBJ1-1, with 10 bases matching TRBD1. CDR1 and CDR2 from the germline V gene are LGHDT and YNNKEL (reference sequence). CDR3 length: 16 amino acids. V lost 2 bases and J lost 0; bases outside the gene matches: 3. The CDR3 spells CASSQRTGGLNTEAFF. CDR3 in DNA: TGTGCCAGCAGCCAAAGGACAGGGGGATTGAACACTGAAGCTTTCTTT.

This chain joins TRBV19 and TRBJ1-5; D is unresolved. CDR1 and CDR2 (germline): LNHDA, SQIVND (reference sequence). The CDR3 runs to 14 residues. Trimming stripped 4 bases from V and 9 bases from J, with 16 bases between. The CDR3 loop reads CASSKPGSFVPQHF. CDR3 nucleotide sequence: TGTGCCAGTAGTAAACCGGGATCTTTCGTGCCCCAGCATTTT.

V and J are TRBV11-2 and TRBJ1-5; D possibly corresponds to TRBD1 (5 bases). Germline CDR1 reads SGHAT; CDR2 reads FQNNGV. Between the trimmed V and J ends, which lost 0 bases and 6 bases, there was a span of 9 bases. The CDR3 runs to 14 residues. Here the CDR3 DNA reads TGTGCCAGCAGCTTAGATCGGCAGGGTCAGCCCCAGCATTTT. This sequence encodes CASSLDRQGQPQHF.

This clone was found a few times. The chain combines TRBV7-6 with TRBJ1-3; the match to TRBD1 covers 8 bases. V lost 5 bases and J lost 3; bases outside the gene matches: 9. CDR1 SGHVS and CDR2 FNYEAQ come from the germline V gene. The CDR3 is 16 amino acids. The CDR3: CASSLHDRGGGNTIYF. The DNA of the CDR3 is TGTGCCAGCAGCCTACACGACAGGGGAGGTGGAAACACCATATATTTT.

The chain carries TRBV29-1 and TRBJ2-3; 9 bases line up with TRBD1. J gave up 4 bases and V 7 bases, and 6 bases lay outside the gene matches. The CDR3 covers 13 residues. CDR1 and CDR2 from the germline V gene are SQVTM and ANQGSEA. The CDR3 DNA reads TGCAGCGGACCGGGACAGGGTTCAGATACGCAGTATTTT. It translates to CSGPGQGSDTQYF.

This sequence joins TRBV2 and TRBJ1-2, with D maybe TRBD1 (6 bases). The CDR3 loop spans 14 amino acids. Germline V lookup: CDR1 SNHLY, CDR2 FYNNEI. The V and J ends lost 4 bases and 6 bases respectively, with 15 bases between them. The chain's CDR3 is CASSVPRTEDGYTF. The DNA for the CDR3 is TGTGCCAGCAGTGTCCCCCGGACAGAGGATGGCTACACCTTC.

The chain couples TRBV3-1 (or the pseudogene TRBV3-2) to TRBJ1-3; tentative D call: TRBD1 (5 bases). This CDR3 spans 13 amino acids. V was pared by 6 bases and J by 7 bases, with 13 bases between. Germline CDR1 and CDR2: LGHDT and YNNKEL (reference sequence). DNA of the CDR3: TGTGCCAGCAGTCAGAATGGGGGGAACACCATATATTTT. Encoded protein: CASSQNGGNTIYF.

As regards this clone: An end of the junction does not agree with germline; a read error may underlie this. V and J are TRBV7-7 and TRBJ2-1; D not resolved. The CDR3 loop spans 13 amino acids. From germline, CDR1 is SSHAT and CDR2 FNYEAQ (reference sequence). CDR3 coding DNA: TGTGCTAGCAGCTTAAATCGGTACAATGAGCAGTTCTTC. Encoded protein: CASSLNRYNEQFF.

The table lists this clone with a count of one. The chain has TRBV6-5 and TRBJ1-4, with D possibly being TRBD1 (6 bases). Germline CDR1 is MNHEY and CDR2 is SVGAGI. V lost 2 bases to trimming and J lost 4 bases, with 11 bases between them. This CDR3 spans 15 amino acids. The CDR3 region has the DNA TGTGCCAGCAGTTACATCGGGGGGCGTAATGAAAAACTGTTTTTT. This sequence encodes CASSYIGGRNEKLFF.

This chain connects TRBV11-2 to TRBJ2-5; a weak D match, TRBD1 (5 bases). This CDR3 has 17 amino acids. Trimming removed 0 bases from V and 5 bases from J, with 19 bases in between. Per the germline V gene, CDR1 is SGHAT and CDR2 is FQNNGV. The CDR3 region is CASSLDSGQDVRETQYF. As DNA, the CDR3 is TGTGCCAGCAGCTTAGATTCAGGACAAGACGTCCGGGAGACCCAGTACTTC.

V usage is TRBV27 and J usage is TRBJ1-1, with a weak D call TRBD1 (5 bases). CDR1 MNHEY and CDR2 SMNVEV come from the germline V gene (reference sequence). CDR3 length: 13 amino acids. V lost 2 bases, J lost 2 bases, and 6 bases lay in between. In nucleotides, the CDR3 is TGTGCCAGCAGTTTAGGACACAACACTGAAGCTTTCTTT. This sequence encodes CASSLGHNTEAFF.

V gene TRBV11-2 combines with J gene TRBJ2-7; D is unclear. Trimming left V 5 bases short and J 7 bases short, with 15 bases between. The CDR3 is 13 residues long. Germline V CDR1 and CDR2: SGHAT, FQNNGV. The CDR3 is CASSHVTSGEQYF. CDR3 DNA: TGTGCCAGCAGCCATGTAACTTCCGGTGAGCAGTACTTC.

This chain links TRBV5-4 with TRBJ1-5; 7 bases fit TRBD1. From germline, CDR1 is SGHNT and CDR2 YYREEE (reference sequence). There are 14 residues in the CDR3. The ends lost 4 bases at V and 2 bases at J; junction bases unmatched: 3. CDR3 amino acids: CASSRQGGNQPQHF. CDR3 nucleotides: TGTGCCAGCAGCCGACAGGGCGGCAATCAGCCCCAGCATTTT.

V and J are TRBV29-1 and TRBJ1-1; the D is unclear. The CDR3 has 12 residues. Trimming took 4 bases from V and 4 from J, leaving 10 bases between them. CDR1 and CDR2 (germline): SQVTM, ANQGSEA. The CDR3 loop is CSVGGVGTEAFF. CDR3 sequence (DNA): TGCAGCGTTGGGGGAGTAGGCACTGAAGCTTTCTTT.

The chain joins TRBV9 to TRBJ2-3; TRBD2 is a possible D gene (7 bases). Germline V gene data show CDR1 as SGDLS and CDR2 as YYNGEE. The CDR3 extends over 18 amino acids. V was clipped by 0 bases and J by 4 bases, with 21 bases between them. The CDR3 nucleotides are TGTGCCAGCAGCGTAGCCGGCGGGGGCGGATCTTTTGCAGATACGCAGTATTTT. Translated, it gives CASSVAGGGGSFADTQYF.

J is TRBJ1-1 and V is TRBV7-8; D is unresolved. Trimming pared 5 bases from V and 4 bases from J, leaving 14 bases between. CDR3 length: 14 amino acids. Germline loops: CDR1 SGHVS, CDR2 FQNEAQ. DNA for the CDR3: TGTGCCAGCAGCCCCGCCGGAGGGTTCACTGAAGCTTTCTTT. Translated: CASSPAGGFTEAFF. Complete variable domain (other parts from reference TRBV7-8 and TRBJ1-1): GAGVSQSPRYKVAKRGQDVALRCDPISGHVSLFWYQQALGQGPEFLTYFQNEAQLDKSGLPSDRFFAERPEGSVSTLKIQRTQQEDSAVYLCASSPAGGFTEAFFGQGTRLTVV.

The chain joins TRBV25-1 to TRBJ2-1; the match to TRBD2 covers 9 bases. CDR3 size: 16 residues. CDR1 is MGHDK and CDR2 is SYGVNS in the germline V gene. Losses at the gene ends were 4 bases for V and 4 bases for J; bases not matched to a gene: 8. In nucleotides, the CDR3 is TGTGCCAGCAGTGGTTCGGCTAGCGGGGTATACAATGAGCAGTTCTTC. Encoded protein: CASSGSASGVYNEQFF.

The chain is built from TRBV27 and TRBJ2-1; D may be TRBD2 (6 bases). Germline V gives CDR1 MNHEY, CDR2 SMNVEV (reference sequence). This CDR3 region has 14 residues. V dropped 3 bases and J dropped 9 bases, with 15 bases sitting between them. CDR3 amino acids: CASSFGVGGSEQFF. The CDR3 DNA follows: TGTGCCAGCAGTTTCGGGGTCGGGGGAAGTGAGCAGTTCTTC.

Only one count was recorded for this clone. This chain joins TRBV5-1 and TRBJ2-2, with 7 bases fitting TRBD1. J lost 6 bases, V lost 0 bases, and 2 bases had no gene match. Germline-derived CDR1 and CDR2 are SGHRS and YFSETQ. This CDR3 comprises 14 residues. The CDR3 DNA is TGCGCCAGCAGCTTGGTGACAGGGTCCGGGGAGCTGTTTTTT. It translates to CASSLVTGSGELFF.

The genes are TRBV4-1 and TRBJ2-7; the match to TRBD1 covers 7 bases. The CDR3 consists of 15 residues. Germline CDR1 and CDR2: MGHRA and YSYEKL. Germline trimming cut 0 bases from V and 5 bases from J; bases unmatched to any gene: 7. CDR3 nucleotides: TGCGCCAGCAGCCAAGATCAAAGGGGGCAACACGAGCAGTACTTC. Residues: CASSQDQRGQHEQYF.